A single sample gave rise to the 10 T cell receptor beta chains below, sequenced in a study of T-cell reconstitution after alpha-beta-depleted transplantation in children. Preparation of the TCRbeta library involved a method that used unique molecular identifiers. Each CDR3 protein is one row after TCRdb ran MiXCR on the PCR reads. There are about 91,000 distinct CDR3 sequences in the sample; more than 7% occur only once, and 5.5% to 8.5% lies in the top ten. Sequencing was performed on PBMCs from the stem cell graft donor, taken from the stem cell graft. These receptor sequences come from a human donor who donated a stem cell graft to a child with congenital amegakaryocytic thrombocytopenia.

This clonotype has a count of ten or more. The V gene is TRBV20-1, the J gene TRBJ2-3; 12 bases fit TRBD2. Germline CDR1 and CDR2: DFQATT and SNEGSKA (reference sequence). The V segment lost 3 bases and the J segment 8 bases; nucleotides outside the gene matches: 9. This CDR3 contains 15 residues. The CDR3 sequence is CSASRTSGDAVTQYF. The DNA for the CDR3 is TGCAGTGCTAGTAGGACTAGCGGGGATGCGGTTACGCAGTATTTT.

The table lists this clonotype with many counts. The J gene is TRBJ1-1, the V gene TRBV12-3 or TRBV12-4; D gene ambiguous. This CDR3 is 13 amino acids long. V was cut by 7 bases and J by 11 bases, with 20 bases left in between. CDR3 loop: CASNSAAAGVAFF. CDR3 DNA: TGTGCCAGCAATTCCGCGGCGGCCGGTGTCGCTTTCTTT.

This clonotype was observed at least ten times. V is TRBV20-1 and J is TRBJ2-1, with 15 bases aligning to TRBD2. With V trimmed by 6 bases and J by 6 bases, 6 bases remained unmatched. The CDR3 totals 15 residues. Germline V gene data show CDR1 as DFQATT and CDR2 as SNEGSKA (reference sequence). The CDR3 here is CSAQGLAGGFNEQFF. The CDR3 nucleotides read TGCAGTGCCCAGGGACTAGCGGGGGGCTTCAATGAGCAGTTCTTC.

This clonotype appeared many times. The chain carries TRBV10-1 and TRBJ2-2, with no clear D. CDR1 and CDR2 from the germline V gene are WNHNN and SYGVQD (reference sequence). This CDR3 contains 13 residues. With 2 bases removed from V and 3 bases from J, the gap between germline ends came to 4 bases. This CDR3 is CASSEGDTGELFF. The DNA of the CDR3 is TGCGCCAGCAGTGAGGGGGACACCGGGGAGCTGTTTTTT.

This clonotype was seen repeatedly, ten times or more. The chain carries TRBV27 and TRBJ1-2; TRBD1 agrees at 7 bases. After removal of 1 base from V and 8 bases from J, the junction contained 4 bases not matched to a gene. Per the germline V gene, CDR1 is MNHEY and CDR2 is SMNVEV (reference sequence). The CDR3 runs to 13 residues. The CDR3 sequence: CASSLFGQEGYTF. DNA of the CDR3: TGTGCCAGCAGTTTATTCGGACAGGAGGGCTACACCTTC.

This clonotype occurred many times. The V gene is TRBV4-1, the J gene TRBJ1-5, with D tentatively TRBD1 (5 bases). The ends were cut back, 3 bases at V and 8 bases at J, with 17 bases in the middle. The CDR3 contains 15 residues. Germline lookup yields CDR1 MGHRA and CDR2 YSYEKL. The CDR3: CASSQHRGVGEPQHF. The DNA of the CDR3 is TGCGCCAGCAGCCAGCACCGGGGGGTCGGGGAGCCCCAGCATTTT.

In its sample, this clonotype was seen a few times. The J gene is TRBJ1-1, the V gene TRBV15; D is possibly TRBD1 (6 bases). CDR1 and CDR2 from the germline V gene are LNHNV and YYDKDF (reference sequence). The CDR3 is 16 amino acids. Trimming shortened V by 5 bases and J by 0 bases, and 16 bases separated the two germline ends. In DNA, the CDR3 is TGTGCCACCAGCCGAGGGGGGGGGCTCATGAACACTGAAGCTTTCTTT. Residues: CATSRGGGLMNTEAFF.

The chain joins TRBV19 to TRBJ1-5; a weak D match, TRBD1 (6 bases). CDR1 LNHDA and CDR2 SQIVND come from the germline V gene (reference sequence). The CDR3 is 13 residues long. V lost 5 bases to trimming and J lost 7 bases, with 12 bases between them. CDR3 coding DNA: TGTGCCAGTAGTTCGGGGGCGTACCAGCCCCAGCATTTT. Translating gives CASSSGAYQPQHF.

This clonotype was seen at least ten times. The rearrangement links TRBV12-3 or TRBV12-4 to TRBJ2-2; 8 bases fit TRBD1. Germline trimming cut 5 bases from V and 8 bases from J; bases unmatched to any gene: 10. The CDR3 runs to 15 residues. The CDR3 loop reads CASSGRTGRAGELFF. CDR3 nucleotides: TGTGCCAGCAGTGGAAGGACAGGGCGCGCTGGGGAGCTGTTTTTT.

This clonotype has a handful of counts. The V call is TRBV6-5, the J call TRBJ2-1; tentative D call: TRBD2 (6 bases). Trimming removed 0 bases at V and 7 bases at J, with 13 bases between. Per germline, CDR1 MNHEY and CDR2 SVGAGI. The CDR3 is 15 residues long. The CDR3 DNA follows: TGTGCCAGCAGTTACTCGGGGGTAGGGAGGAATGAGCAGTTCTTC. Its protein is CASSYSGVGRNEQFF.